This TCR beta chain was recovered during a study of response to subunit inactivated influenza vaccine. Study observations and caveats: A suggestion made by the authors is that each seasonal influenza vaccination recruits few new T cells.

TCRdb ran MiXCR on the RT-PCR reads and lists one entry per CDR3 protein. The sample holds over 400,000 distinct CDR3 sequences; over 10% are singletons and the top ten take around 14%. The CDR3 extends over 16 amino acids. V lost 5 bases and J lost 5, with 21 bases in between. At least ten counts were recorded for this clonotype. Its antigen remains unidentified. The rearrangement links TRBV12-3 or TRBV12-4 to TRBJ1-2; possibly TRBD1 for D (6 bases). The specimen comprised PBMCs from blood, sampled roughly 46 days after vaccination. This TCR derives from a man aged 45-65 years who received an inactivated influenza vaccine. CDR3 region: CASSKRGGARGYGYTF. As DNA, the CDR3 is TGTGCCAGCAGTAAGCGAGGGGGGGCTCGTGGTTATGGCTACACCTTC.